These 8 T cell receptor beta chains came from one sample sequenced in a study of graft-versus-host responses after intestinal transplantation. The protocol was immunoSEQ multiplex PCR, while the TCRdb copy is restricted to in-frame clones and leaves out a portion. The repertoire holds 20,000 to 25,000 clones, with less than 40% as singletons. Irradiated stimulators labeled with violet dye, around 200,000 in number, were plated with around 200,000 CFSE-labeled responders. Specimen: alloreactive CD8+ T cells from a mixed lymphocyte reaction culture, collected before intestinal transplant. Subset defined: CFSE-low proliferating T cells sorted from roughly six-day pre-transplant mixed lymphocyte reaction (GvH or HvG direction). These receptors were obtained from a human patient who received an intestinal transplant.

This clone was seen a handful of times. This CDR3 reads CASSEASKSNYGYTF. In DNA, the CDR3 is TGTGCCAGCAGTGAAGCGTCAAAGTCTAACTATGGCTACACCTTC. This chain links TRBV2 with TRBJ1-2, with D uncertain. This CDR3 contains 15 residues. V was pared by 0 bases and J by 0 bases, with 8 bases between. CDR1 is SNHLY and CDR2 is FYNNEI in the germline V gene.

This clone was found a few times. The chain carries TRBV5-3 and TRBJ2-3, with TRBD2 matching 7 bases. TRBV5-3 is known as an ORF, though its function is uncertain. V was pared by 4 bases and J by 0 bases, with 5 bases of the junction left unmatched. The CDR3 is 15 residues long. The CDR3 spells CARSQAGPSTDTQYF. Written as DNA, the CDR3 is TGTGCCAGAAGCCAAGCGGGGCCGAGCACAGATACGCAGTATTTT.

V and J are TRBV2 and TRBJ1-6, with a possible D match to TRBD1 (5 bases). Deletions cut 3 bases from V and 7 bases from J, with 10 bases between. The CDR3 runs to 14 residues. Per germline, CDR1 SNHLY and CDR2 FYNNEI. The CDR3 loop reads CASSDSGDNSPLHF. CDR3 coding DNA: TGTGCCAGCAGTGATTCGGGGGACAATTCACCCCTCCACTTT.

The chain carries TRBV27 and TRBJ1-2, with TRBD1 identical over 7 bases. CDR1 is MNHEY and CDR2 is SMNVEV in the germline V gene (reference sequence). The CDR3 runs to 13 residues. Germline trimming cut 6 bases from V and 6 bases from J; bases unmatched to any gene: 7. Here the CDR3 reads CASRTGWGNGYTF. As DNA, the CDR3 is TGTGCCAGCAGGACAGGGTGGGGGAATGGCTACACCTTC.

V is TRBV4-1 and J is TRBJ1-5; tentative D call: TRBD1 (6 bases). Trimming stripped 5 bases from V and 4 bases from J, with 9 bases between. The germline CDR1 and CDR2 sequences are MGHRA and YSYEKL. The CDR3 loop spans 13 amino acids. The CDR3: CASSSRGNQPQHF. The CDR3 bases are TGCGCCAGCAGCTCGAGGGGGAATCAGCCCCAGCATTTT.

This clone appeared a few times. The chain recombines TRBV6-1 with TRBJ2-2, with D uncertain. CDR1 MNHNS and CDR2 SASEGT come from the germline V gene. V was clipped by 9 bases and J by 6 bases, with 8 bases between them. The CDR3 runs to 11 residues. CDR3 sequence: CASSWSGELFF. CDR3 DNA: TGTGCCAGTTCATGGTCCGGGGAGCTGTTTTTT.

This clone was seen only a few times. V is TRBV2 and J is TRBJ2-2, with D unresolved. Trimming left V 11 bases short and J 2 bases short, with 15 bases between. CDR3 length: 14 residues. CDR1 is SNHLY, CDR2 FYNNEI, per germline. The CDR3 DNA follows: TGTGCCGGTAGGGAAGCCCTTAACACCGGGGAGCTGTTTTTT. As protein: CAGREALNTGELFF.

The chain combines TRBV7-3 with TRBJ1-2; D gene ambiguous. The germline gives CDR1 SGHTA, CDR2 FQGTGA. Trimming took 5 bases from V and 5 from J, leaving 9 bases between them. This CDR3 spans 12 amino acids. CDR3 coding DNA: TGTGCCAGCAGCCCCGGACGATATGGCTACACCTTC. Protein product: CASSPGRYGYTF.